This T cell receptor (beta chain) appears in the sequencing data of a study of response to subunit inactivated influenza vaccine. Germline assignment: CDR1 DFQATT and CDR2 SNEGSKA (reference sequence). Trimming removed 0 bases from V and 5 bases from J; junction bases left unmatched: 19. The CDR3 is made up of 19 amino acids. In TCRdb, the RT-PCR reads were re-called with MiXCR into one record per CDR3 protein. The sample shows around 600,000 distinct CDR3 sequences, about 10% of them seen only once. The same data also contributed to another study, on T cells expressing NK-cell markers. That report notes: 5'RACE template switching with UMIs produced the TCR beta cDNA. Source material for TCR beta repertoires consisted of sorted CD3+CD56+NKG2C+, CD3+CD56+NKG2C- and CD3+CD56-NKG2C+ T cells.

Sequencing used PBMCs from blood, obtained on the day of vaccination. The rearrangement links TRBV20-1 to TRBJ2-7; TRBD2 matches at 10 bases. This clonotype was sampled from a man in his fifties or sixties who received an inactivated influenza vaccine. The CDR3 sequence is CSARDARGGSLAGDHEQYF. The DNA for the CDR3 is TGCAGTGCTAGAGATGCTAGGGGGGGTTCGCTAGCGGGAGATCACGAGCAGTACTTC.